The following is a T cell receptor beta chain sequence with its context. Its antigen is not identified. V dropped 4 bases and J dropped 1 base, with 9 bases sitting between them. The length of the CDR3 is 14 residues. In germline, CDR1 is SGHRS, CDR2 YFSETQ. The data stem from a study of T cell responses to AZD1222 COVID-19 vaccine. Points from the study as a whole: The study sampled repertoires only after the peak T cell response. Nearly half of the spike-specific TCRs reportedly recognize variant regions that carry no mutations. The number of AZD1222 recipients seropositive at baseline was only five or six.

Clones were sequenced by immunoSEQ multiplex PCR, and TCRdb holds only the in-frame ones, with some missing. The table has some 180,000 clones, around 90% seen once. The chain employs TRBV5-1 and TRBJ1-3; no clear D gene. This material consisted of peripheral blood, taken 28 days after the second AZD1222 dose. This sequence originates from an adult who received the AZD1222 COVID-19 vaccine. Here the CDR3 reads CASSPEGSGNTIYF. The CDR3 DNA is TGCGCCAGCAGCCCCGAAGGGTCTGGAAACACCATATATTTT.